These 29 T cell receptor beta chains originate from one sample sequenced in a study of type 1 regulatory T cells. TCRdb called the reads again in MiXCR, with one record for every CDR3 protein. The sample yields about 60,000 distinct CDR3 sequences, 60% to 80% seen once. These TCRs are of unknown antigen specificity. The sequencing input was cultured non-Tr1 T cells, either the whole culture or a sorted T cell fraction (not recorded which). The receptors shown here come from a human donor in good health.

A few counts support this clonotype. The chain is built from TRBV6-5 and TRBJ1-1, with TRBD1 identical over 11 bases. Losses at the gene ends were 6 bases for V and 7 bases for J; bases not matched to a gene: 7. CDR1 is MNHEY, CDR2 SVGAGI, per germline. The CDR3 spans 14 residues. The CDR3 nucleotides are TGTGCCAGCAGGGCAGGGACAGGGGGTAGTGAAGCTTTCTTT. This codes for CASRAGTGGSEAFF.

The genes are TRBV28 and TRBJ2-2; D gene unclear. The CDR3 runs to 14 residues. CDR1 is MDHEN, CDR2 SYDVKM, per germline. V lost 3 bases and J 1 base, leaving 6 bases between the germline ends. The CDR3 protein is CASSLGLNTGELFF. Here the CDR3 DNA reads TGTGCCAGCAGTTTGGGGTTGAACACCGGGGAGCTGTTTTTT.

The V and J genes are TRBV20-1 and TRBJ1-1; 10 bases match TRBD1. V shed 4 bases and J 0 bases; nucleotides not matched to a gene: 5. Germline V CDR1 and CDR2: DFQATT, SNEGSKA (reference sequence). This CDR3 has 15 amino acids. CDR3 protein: CSATTGGDMNTEAFF. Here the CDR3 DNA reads TGCAGTGCTACGACAGGGGGCGATATGAACACTGAAGCTTTCTTT.

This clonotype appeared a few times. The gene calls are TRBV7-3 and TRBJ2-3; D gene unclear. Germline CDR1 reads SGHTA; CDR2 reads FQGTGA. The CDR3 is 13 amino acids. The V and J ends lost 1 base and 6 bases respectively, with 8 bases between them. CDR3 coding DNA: TGTGCCAGCAGCTTAAATAGTTACGATACGCAGTATTTT. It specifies CASSLNSYDTQYF.

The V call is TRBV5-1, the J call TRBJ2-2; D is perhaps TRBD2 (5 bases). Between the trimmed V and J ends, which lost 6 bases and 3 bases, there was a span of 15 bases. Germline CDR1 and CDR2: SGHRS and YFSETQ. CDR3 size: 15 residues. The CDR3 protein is CASKAGGDDTGELFF. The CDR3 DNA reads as TGCGCCAGCAAGGCCGGAGGCGATGACACCGGGGAGCTGTTTTTT.

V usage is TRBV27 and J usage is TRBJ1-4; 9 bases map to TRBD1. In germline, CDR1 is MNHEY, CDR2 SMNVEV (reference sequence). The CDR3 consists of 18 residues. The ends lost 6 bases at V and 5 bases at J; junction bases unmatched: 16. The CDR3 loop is CASRPLGTGRVLNEKLFF. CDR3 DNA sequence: TGTGCCAGCAGGCCCCTCGGGACAGGGAGGGTTTTAAATGAAAAACTGTTTTTT. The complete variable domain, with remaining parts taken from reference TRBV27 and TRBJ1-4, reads EAQVTQNPRYLITVTGKKLTVTCSQNMNHEYMSWYRQDPGLGLRQIYYSMNVEVTDKGDVPEGYKVSRKEKRNFPLILESPSPNQTSLYFCASRPLGTGRVLNEKLFFGSGTQLSVL.

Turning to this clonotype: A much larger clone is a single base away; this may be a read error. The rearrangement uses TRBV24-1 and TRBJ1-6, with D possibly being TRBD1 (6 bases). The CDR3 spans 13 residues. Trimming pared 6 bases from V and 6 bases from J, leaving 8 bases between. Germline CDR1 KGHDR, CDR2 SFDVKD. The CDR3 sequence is CATSKQGNSPLHF. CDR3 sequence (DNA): TGTGCCACCAGTAAACAGGGTAATTCACCCCTCCACTTT.

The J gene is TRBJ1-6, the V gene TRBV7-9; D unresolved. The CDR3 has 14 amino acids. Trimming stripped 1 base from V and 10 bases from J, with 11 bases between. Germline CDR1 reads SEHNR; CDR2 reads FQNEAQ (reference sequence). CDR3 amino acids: CASSLELGSSPLHF. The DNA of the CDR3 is TGTGCCAGCAGCTTAGAGTTGGGCAGCTCACCCCTCCACTTT.

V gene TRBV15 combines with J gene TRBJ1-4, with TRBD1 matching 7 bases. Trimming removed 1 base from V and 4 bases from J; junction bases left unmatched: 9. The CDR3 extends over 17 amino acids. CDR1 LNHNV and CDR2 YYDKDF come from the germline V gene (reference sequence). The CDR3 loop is CATSRAGGSRYNEKLFF. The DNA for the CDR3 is TGTGCCACCAGCAGAGCAGGGGGTAGTCGATATAATGAAAAACTGTTTTTT.

CDR3: CATQGTLNQPQHF. CDR3 bases: TGTGCCACCCAGGGCACCCTAAATCAGCCCCAGCATTTT. The rearrangement links TRBV24-1 to TRBJ1-5; a possible D gene is TRBD1 (5 bases). The CDR3 covers 13 residues. Germline V lookup: CDR1 KGHDR, CDR2 SFDVKD. The V gene lost 9 bases and the J gene lost 4 bases, with 12 bases spanning the gap.

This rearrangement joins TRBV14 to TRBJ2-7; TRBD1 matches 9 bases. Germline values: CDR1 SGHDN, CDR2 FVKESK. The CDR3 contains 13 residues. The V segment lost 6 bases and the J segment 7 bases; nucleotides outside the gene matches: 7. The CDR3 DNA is TGTGCCAGCAGACCCACAGGGGGCGGGGAGCAGTACTTC. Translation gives CASRPTGGGEQYF.

The CDR3 bases are TGCAGTGCTAGAGATCTTAGACAGAACCGTGAAGCTTTCTTT. It is translated as CSARDLRQNREAFF. The chain is built from TRBV20-1 and TRBJ1-1, with D tentatively TRBD1 (5 bases). The CDR3 sequence is 14 residues long. The germline gives CDR1 DFQATT, CDR2 SNEGSKA (reference sequence). V was cut by 0 bases and J by 7 bases, with 15 bases left in between.

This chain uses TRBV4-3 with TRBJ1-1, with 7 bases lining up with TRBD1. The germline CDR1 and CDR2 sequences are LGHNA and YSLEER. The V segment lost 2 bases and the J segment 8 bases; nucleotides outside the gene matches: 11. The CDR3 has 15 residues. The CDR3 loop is CASSQRGGTAREAFF. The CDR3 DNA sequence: TGCGCCAGCAGCCAAAGAGGGGGGACAGCGCGAGAAGCTTTCTTT.

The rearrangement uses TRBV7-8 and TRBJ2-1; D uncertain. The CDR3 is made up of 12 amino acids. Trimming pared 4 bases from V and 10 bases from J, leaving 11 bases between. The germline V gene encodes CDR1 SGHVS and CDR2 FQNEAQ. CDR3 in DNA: TGTGCCAGCAGCTCCAGCTTCGGGGAGCAGTTCTTC. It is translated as CASSSSFGEQFF.

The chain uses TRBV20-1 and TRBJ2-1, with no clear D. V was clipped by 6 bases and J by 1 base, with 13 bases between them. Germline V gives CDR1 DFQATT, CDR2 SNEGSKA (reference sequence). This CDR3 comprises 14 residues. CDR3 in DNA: TGCAGTGCCCCGGGCGGTCGTTCCTACAATGAGCAGTTCTTC. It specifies CSAPGGRSYNEQFF.

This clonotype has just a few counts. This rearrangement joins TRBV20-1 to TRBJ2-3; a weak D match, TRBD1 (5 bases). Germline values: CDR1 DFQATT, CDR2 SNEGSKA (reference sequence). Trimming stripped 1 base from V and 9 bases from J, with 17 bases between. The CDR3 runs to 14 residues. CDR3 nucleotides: TGCAGTGCTAGAGGTGCCACAAGACAGATAACGCAGTATTTT. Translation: CSARGATRQITQYF.

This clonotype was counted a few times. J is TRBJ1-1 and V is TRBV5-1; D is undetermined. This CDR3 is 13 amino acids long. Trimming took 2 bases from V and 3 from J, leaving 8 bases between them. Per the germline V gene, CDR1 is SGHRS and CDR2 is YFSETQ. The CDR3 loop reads CASSLVADTEAFF. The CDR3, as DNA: TGCGCCAGCAGCTTAGTAGCGGACACTGAAGCTTTCTTT.

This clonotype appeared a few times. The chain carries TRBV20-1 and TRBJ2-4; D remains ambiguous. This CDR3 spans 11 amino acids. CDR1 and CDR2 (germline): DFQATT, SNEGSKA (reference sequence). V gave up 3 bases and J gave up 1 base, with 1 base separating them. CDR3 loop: CSARAKNIQYF. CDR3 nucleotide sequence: TGCAGTGCTAGGGCCAAAAACATTCAGTACTTC.

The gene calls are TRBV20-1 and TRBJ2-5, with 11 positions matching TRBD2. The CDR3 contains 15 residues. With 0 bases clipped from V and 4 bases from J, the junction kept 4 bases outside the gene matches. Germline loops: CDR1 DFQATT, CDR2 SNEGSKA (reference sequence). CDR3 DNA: TGCAGTGCTAGAGATCCTGGACTAGCGGGAGAGACCCAGTACTTC. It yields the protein CSARDPGLAGETQYF.

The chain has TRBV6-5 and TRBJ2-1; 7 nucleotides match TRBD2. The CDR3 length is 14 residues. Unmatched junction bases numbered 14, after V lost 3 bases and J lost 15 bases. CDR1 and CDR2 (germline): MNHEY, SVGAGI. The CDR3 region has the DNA TGTGCCAGCAGTTATGGGGGATCGGCGGGAGTGCCGTTCTTC. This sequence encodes CASSYGGSAGVPFF.

The CDR3 loop reads CSARDGWAGGSQPQHF. CDR3 bases: TGCAGTGCTAGAGATGGATGGGCCGGGGGCAGTCAGCCCCAGCATTTT. The chain combines TRBV20-1 with TRBJ1-5, with D tentatively TRBD1 (6 bases). Germline V gene sequence: CDR1 DFQATT, CDR2 SNEGSKA (reference sequence). The CDR3 has 16 residues. Deletions cut 0 bases from V and 6 bases from J, with 18 bases between.

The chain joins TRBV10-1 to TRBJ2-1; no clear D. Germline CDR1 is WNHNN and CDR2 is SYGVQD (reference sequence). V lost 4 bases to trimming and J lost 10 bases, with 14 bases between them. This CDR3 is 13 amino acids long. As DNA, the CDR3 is TGCGCCAGCAGTGGCCCCATGATTCGCGAGCAGTTCTTC. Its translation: CASSGPMIREQFF.

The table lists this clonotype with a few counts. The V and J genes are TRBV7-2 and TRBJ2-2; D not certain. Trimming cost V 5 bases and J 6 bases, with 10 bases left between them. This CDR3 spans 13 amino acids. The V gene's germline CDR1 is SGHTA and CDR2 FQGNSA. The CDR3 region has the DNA TGTGCCAGCAGCCCTAGTCTAGCCGGGGAGCTGTTTTTT. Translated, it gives CASSPSLAGELFF.

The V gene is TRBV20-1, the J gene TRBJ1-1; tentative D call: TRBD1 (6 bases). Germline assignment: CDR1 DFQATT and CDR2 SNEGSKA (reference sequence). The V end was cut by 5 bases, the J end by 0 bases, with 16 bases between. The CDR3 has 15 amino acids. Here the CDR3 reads CSARPGQTMNTEAFF. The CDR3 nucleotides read TGCAGTGCTCGTCCGGGACAAACAATGAACACTGAAGCTTTCTTT.

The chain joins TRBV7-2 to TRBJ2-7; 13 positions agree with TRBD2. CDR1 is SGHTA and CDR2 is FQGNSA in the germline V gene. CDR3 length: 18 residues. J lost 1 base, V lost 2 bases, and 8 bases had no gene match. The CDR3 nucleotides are TGTGCCAGCAGCTTAAGGGCAGGACTAGCGGGAGATTCCTACGAGCAGTACTTC. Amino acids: CASSLRAGLAGDSYEQYF.

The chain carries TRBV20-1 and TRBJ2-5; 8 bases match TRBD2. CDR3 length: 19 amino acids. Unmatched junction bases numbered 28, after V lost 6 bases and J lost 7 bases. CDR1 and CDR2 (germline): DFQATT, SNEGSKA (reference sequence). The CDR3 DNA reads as TGCAGTGCCGCGCCCCCCGGGACTAGTCCGCGTTGGGCGTATGGGACCCAGTACTTC. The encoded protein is CSAAPPGTSPRWAYGTQYF.

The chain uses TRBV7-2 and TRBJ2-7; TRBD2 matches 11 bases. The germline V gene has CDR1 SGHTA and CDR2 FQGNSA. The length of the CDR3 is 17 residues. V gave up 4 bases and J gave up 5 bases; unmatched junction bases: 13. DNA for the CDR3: TGTGCCAGCAGCTCCACCGTCGGGCTAGCGGGAGGAAACGAGCAGTACTTC. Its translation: CASSSTVGLAGGNEQYF.

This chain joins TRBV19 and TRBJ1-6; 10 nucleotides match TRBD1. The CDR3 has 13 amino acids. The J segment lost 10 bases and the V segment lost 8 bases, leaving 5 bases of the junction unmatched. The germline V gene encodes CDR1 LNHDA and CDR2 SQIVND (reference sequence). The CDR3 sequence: CASRTGGDSPLHF. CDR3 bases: TGTGCCAGTCGGACAGGGGGAGACTCACCCCTCCACTTT.

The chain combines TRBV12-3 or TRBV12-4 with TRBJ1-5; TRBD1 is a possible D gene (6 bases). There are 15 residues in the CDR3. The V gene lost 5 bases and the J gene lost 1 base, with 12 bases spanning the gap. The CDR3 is CASSQGSGSNQPQHF. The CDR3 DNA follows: TGTGCCAGCAGTCAGGGGAGTGGGAGCAATCAGCCCCAGCATTTT.